This TCR beta chain was sequenced during a study of OX40 agonist ivuxolimab in advanced cancers. Study-level points and caveats: At 0.1 to 3.0 mg/kg, CD4+ and CD8+ blood T cells expanded clonally by week 6.

Comments on this clone: As yet, its antigen is unknown.

The protocol was immunoSEQ multiplex PCR, while the TCRdb copy is restricted to in-frame clones and leaves out a portion. The data hold tens of thousands of clones, with 91% observed a single time. Individuals having autoimmune disease history or systemic immunosuppression were not enrolled. The sequence derives from an adult with an advanced solid tumor such as melanoma, head and neck, liver or kidney cancer. Here the sequenced sample was CD4+ or CD8+ T cells sorted from blood, taken in a trial of the OX40 agonist ivuxolimab.

The CDR3 spells CASSQDGQGSQPQHF. For the CDR3, the DNA is TGCGCCAGCAGCCAAGACGGACAGGGTTCTCAGCCCCAGCATTTT. The V gene is TRBV4-1, the J gene TRBJ1-5; 8 positions match TRBD1. The CDR3 length is 15 residues. J was trimmed by 6 bases and V by 0 bases; bases with no gene match: 4. Looked up from germline, CDR1 is MGHRA and CDR2 is YSYEKL.